Below, 28 T cell receptor beta chains from the same sample are listed, as sequenced in a study of CD8 T cells in Susac syndrome. A quantity of about 0.45 to 1 ug RNA underwent reverse transcription using random hexamers. TCRdb analysed the immunoSEQ multiplex PCR reads with MiXCR anew, one entry per CDR3 protein. The sample holds 170,000 or so distinct CDR3 sequences, around 95% seen once. Sequencing was done on a sample of CD8+ T cells from PBMCs. All receptors come from a human donor with multiple sclerosis.

The DNA for the CDR3 is TGCAGCGTTGAAGATAGGGACAGGCACTATGGCTACACCTTC. Its translation is CSVEDRDRHYGYTF. The chain recombines TRBV29-1 with TRBJ1-2; 8 bases agree with TRBD1. Germline V lookup: CDR1 SQVTM, CDR2 ANQGSEA. V lost 0 bases and J lost 3; bases outside the gene matches: 3. The CDR3 has 14 residues.

The chain recombines TRBV12-3 or TRBV12-4 with TRBJ1-1, with D maybe TRBD1 (5 bases). The V gene lost 7 bases and the J gene lost 4 bases, with 19 bases spanning the gap. The CDR3 is 15 residues long. The CDR3 region is CASTLLRGGSTEAFF. The CDR3 DNA follows: TGTGCCAGCACCCTCCTAAGGGGAGGTAGCACTGAAGCTTTCTTT.

This clonotype has a single count. The gene calls are TRBV27 and TRBJ2-5; D uncertain. Trimming pared 3 bases from V and 4 bases from J, leaving 15 bases between. Germline V lookup: CDR1 MNHEY, CDR2 SMNVEV (reference sequence). There are 15 residues in the CDR3. CDR3 sequence (DNA): TGTGCCAGCAGTTTTGGACCGGCGGCCACAGAGACCCAGTACTTC. Encoded protein: CASSFGPAATETQYF.

The chain couples TRBV13 to TRBJ2-3; 8 positions match TRBD2. Germline loops: CDR1 PRHDT, CDR2 FYEKMQ (reference sequence). The J segment lost 4 bases and the V segment lost 6 bases, leaving 0 bases of the junction unmatched. CDR3 length: 12 amino acids. Written as DNA, the CDR3 is TGTGCCAGCAGGCGGGGGGCAGATACGCAGTATTTT. Its protein is CASRRGADTQYF.

This chain connects TRBV15 to TRBJ2-5, with unresolved D. From germline, CDR1 is LNHNV and CDR2 YYDKDF (reference sequence). CDR3 length equals 13 residues. Trimming took 3 bases from V and 5 from J, leaving 10 bases between them. For the CDR3, the DNA is TGTGCCACCAGCAGTACACCCGCGGAGACCCAGTACTTC. Translating gives CATSSTPAETQYF.

Note on this clonotype: One junction end does not reproduce the germline sequence, and a read error may be involved. The rearrangement joins TRBV2 to TRBJ1-1, with 7 bases lining up with TRBD1. This CDR3 spans 15 amino acids. Germline CDR1 SNHLY, CDR2 FYNNEI. The CDR3 reads CASNERDRVNTEAFF. Written as DNA, the CDR3 is TGTGCCAGCAATGAAAGGGACAGAGTGAACACTGAAGCTTTCTTT.

The chain is built from TRBV7-9 and TRBJ1-1; D uncertain. The germline gives CDR1 SEHNR, CDR2 FQNEAQ (reference sequence). V was clipped by 3 bases and J by 11 bases, with 13 bases between them. This CDR3 comprises 12 residues. As DNA, the CDR3 is TGTGCCAGCAGCTTCTGGACGGAGAGGGCTTTCTTT. Residues: CASSFWTERAFF.

The V gene is TRBV13, the J gene TRBJ2-1, with 13 bases that match TRBD2. This CDR3 is 15 amino acids long. CDR1 is PRHDT, CDR2 FYEKMQ, per germline (reference sequence). V gave up 5 bases and J gave up 8 bases; unmatched junction bases: 6. The DNA of the CDR3 is TGTGCCAGCAGCCCGGGACTAGCGGGAAGATATGAGCAGTTCTTC. As protein: CASSPGLAGRYEQFF.

The chain carries TRBV29-1 and TRBJ2-7; D not resolved. The V gene's germline CDR1 is SQVTM and CDR2 ANQGSEA. The CDR3 contains 13 residues. In DNA, the CDR3 is TGCAGTGCCCTAAGACCCAGCTCCTACGAGCAGTACTTC. Translating gives CSALRPSSYEQYF.

V is TRBV4-2 and J is TRBJ2-7, with a tentative D call TRBD2 (5 bases). This CDR3 has 16 amino acids. Germline lookup yields CDR1 LGHNA and CDR2 YNFKEQ. The V gene lost 3 bases and the J gene lost 0 bases, with 15 bases spanning the gap. CDR3 loop: CASSQERSGDSYEQYF. CDR3 sequence (DNA): TGTGCCAGCAGCCAGGAGCGAAGCGGAGACTCCTACGAGCAGTACTTC.

J is TRBJ1-5 and V is TRBV4-1, with no clear D. The length of the CDR3 is 15 residues. V was cut by 2 bases and J by 4 bases, with 12 bases left in between. The germline CDR1 and CDR2 sequences are MGHRA and YSYEKL. The CDR3 here is CASSQLMGRNQPQHF. CDR3 sequence (DNA): TGCGCCAGCAGCCAATTAATGGGTCGGAATCAGCCCCAGCATTTT.

The chain couples TRBV28 to TRBJ1-1; D gene unclear. This CDR3 comprises 15 residues. The V and J ends lost 5 bases and 1 base respectively, with 14 bases between them. From germline, CDR1 is MDHEN and CDR2 SYDVKM. The CDR3 loop is CASSHHRWGNTEAFF. The CDR3 DNA is TGTGCCAGCAGTCATCACAGATGGGGGAACACTGAAGCTTTCTTT.

V is TRBV2 and J is TRBJ2-7; 9 bases fit TRBD1. This CDR3 has 16 residues. Germline V CDR1 and CDR2: SNHLY, FYNNEI. The V and J ends lost 0 bases and 1 base, in that order; junction bases with no gene match: 4. The CDR3 sequence: CASSEAPDRGSYEQYF. In nucleotides, the CDR3 is TGTGCCAGCAGTGAAGCCCCCGACAGGGGGTCCTACGAGCAGTACTTC.

The chain uses TRBV25-1 and TRBJ2-4, with D possibly being TRBD2 (6 bases). Trimming stripped 3 bases from V and 2 bases from J, with 20 bases between. The CDR3 covers 18 residues. Germline CDR1 reads MGHDK; CDR2 reads SYGVNS. The DNA of the CDR3 is TGTGCCAGCAGTGACGGGGGTAGTGGGGATTTGACCAAAAACATTCAGTACTTC. Translation gives CASSDGGSGDLTKNIQYF.

This clonotype appeared a single time. This chain uses TRBV25-1 with TRBJ2-3, with D possibly TRBD2 on 5 matching bases. V dropped 3 bases and J dropped 4 bases, with 11 bases sitting between them. This CDR3 region has 14 residues. Germline V gene sequence: CDR1 MGHDK, CDR2 SYGVNS. Here the CDR3 DNA reads TGTGCCAGCAGTGAGAGGCTAGCCGCAGATACGCAGTATTTT. Residues: CASSERLAADTQYF.

The chain joins TRBV12-3 or TRBV12-4 to TRBJ1-5; D is possibly TRBD1 (6 bases). This CDR3 has 16 residues. Trimming took 5 bases from V and 0 from J, leaving 14 bases between them. CDR3 coding DNA: TGTGCCAGCAGTCTCCAGGGGTCCCATAGCAATCAGCCCCAGCATTTT. Translating it yields CASSLQGSHSNQPQHF.

The chain employs TRBV27 and TRBJ1-1; the D is unclear. This CDR3 spans 11 amino acids. Germline lookup yields CDR1 MNHEY and CDR2 SMNVEV (reference sequence). With 5 bases removed from V and 3 bases from J, the gap between germline ends came to 4 bases. Written as DNA, the CDR3 is TGTGCCAGCAGTGGATACACTGAAGCTTTCTTT. Its protein product is CASSGYTEAFF.

The chain employs TRBV15 and TRBJ2-3; tentative D call: TRBD2 (5 bases). From germline, CDR1 is LNHNV and CDR2 YYDKDF (reference sequence). CDR3 length equals 13 residues. The V end lost 3 bases, the J end lost 1 base, and 5 bases lay between the germline ends. The CDR3 nucleotides read TGTGCCACCAGCAGGGAGGGCACAGATACGCAGTATTTT. It specifies CATSREGTDTQYF.

The chain joins TRBV19 to TRBJ2-7, with 7 bases aligning to TRBD2. The CDR3 length is 14 residues. Germline loops: CDR1 LNHDA, CDR2 SQIVND (reference sequence). Unmatched junction bases numbered 6, after V lost 4 bases and J lost 3 bases. The CDR3 loop reads CASSSSGTFYEQYF. CDR3 coding DNA: TGTGCCAGTAGTAGCAGCGGGACCTTCTACGAGCAGTACTTC. The whole variable domain, filled in from reference TRBV19 and TRBJ2-7, reads DGGITQSPKYLFRKEGQNVTLSCEQNLNHDAMYWYRQDPGQGLRLIYYSQIVNDFQKGDIAEGYSVSREKKESFPLTVTSAQKNPTAFYLCASSSSGTFYEQYFGPGTRLTVT.

The rearrangement joins TRBV29-1 to TRBJ2-7; 7 positions agree with TRBD2. Germline loops: CDR1 SQVTM, CDR2 ANQGSEA. The V and J ends lost 3 bases and 3 bases, in that order; junction bases with no gene match: 5. This CDR3 has 13 residues. The DNA for the CDR3 is TGCAGCGTTGACCGGGGGGTGGGCTACGAGCAGTACTTC. This translates into CSVDRGVGYEQYF.

V and J are TRBV24-1 and TRBJ1-5; D gene unclear. The V end was cut by 4 bases, the J end by 9 bases, with 9 bases between. This CDR3 spans 12 amino acids. CDR1 KGHDR and CDR2 SFDVKD come from the germline V gene. The CDR3 sequence is CATSELGGPQHF. The CDR3 DNA reads as TGTGCCACCAGTGAACTCGGCGGGCCCCAGCATTTT.

This clonotype was observed a single time. CDR3 bases: TGTGCCAGCAGCCCCCGAGGACAGAGTGGCTACACCTTC. Its protein is CASSPRGQSGYTF. The chain carries TRBV9 and TRBJ1-2; weak D call: TRBD1 (6 bases). The CDR3 loop spans 13 amino acids. Trimming removed 4 bases at V and 7 bases at J, with 14 bases between. The germline CDR1 and CDR2 sequences are SGDLS and YYNGEE.

J is TRBJ2-1 and V is TRBV12-3 or TRBV12-4, with D possibly TRBD1 on 5 matching bases. CDR3 length equals 14 residues. The V end lost 10 bases, the J end lost 4 bases, and 17 bases lay between the germline ends. This CDR3 reads CATKVGQGYNEQFF. The CDR3 region has the DNA TGTGCCACCAAGGTCGGGCAGGGTTACAATGAGCAGTTCTTC.

This rearrangement joins TRBV9 to TRBJ2-7; 7 nucleotides agree with TRBD2. Germline trimming cut 0 bases from V and 3 bases from J; bases unmatched to any gene: 9. The CDR3 has 16 amino acids. In germline, CDR1 is SGDLS, CDR2 YYNGEE. The CDR3 region has the DNA TGTGCCAGCAGCGTAGGCACCTTTAGCGGGTTCTACGAGCAGTACTTC. Translated: CASSVGTFSGFYEQYF.

The rearrangement uses TRBV7-9 and TRBJ2-7; D is perhaps TRBD1 or TRBD2 (5 bases each). V was clipped by 4 bases and J by 2 bases, with 9 bases between them. Germline-derived CDR1 and CDR2 are SEHNR and FQNEAQ (reference sequence). The CDR3 sequence is 13 residues long. CDR3 sequence: CASSWGRAYEQYF. CDR3 nucleotide sequence: TGTGCCAGCAGCTGGGGACGGGCCTACGAGCAGTACTTC.

V usage is TRBV20-1 and J usage is TRBJ2-7; tentative D call: TRBD2 (5 bases). The CDR3 extends over 13 amino acids. In germline, CDR1 is DFQATT, CDR2 SNEGSKA (reference sequence). Trimming stripped 3 bases from V and 0 bases from J, with 9 bases between. CDR3 nucleotides: TGCAGTGCTAGGGTAGCGAGCTCCTACGAGCAGTACTTC. The encoded protein is CSARVASSYEQYF.

V gene TRBV20-1 combines with J gene TRBJ2-1, with D possibly being TRBD1 (6 bases). The CDR3 runs 14 residues. Trimming cost V 3 bases and J 8 bases, with 17 bases left between them. Germline V gives CDR1 DFQATT, CDR2 SNEGSKA (reference sequence). CDR3 nucleotide sequence: TGCAGTGCTAGTGAGGGGGATCTTGGCTATGAGCAGTTCTTC. Residues: CSASEGDLGYEQFF.

This clonotype showed up just once. V usage is TRBV7-9 and J usage is TRBJ2-7; no firm D call. V was shortened by 5 bases and J by 2 bases, with 19 bases between the two germline ends. This CDR3 has 16 residues. The germline CDR1 and CDR2 sequences are SEHNR and FQNEAQ (reference sequence). The CDR3 DNA reads TGTGCCAGCAGCGACGATGACGACCCGAGCCCCTACGAGCAGTACTTC. Translated, it gives CASSDDDDPSPYEQYF.